The 28 T cell receptor beta chains below come from one sample, sequenced in a study of T-cell reconstitution after alpha-beta-depleted transplantation in children (dated by TCRdb to the mid-2010s). Libraries were constructed by PCR. The instrument given in TCRdb is Illumina HiSeq 2500. Molecular barcoding was employed in the preparation of TCR libraries, with unique molecular identifiers being used to normalize TCRbeta repertoire quantification. In TCRdb, the public reads were trimmed at Q25 with fastp and aligned with MiXCR, with productive beta chains retained. Rows are unified per CDR3 protein, each entry keeping the most common DNA and genes. Counted in this sample were 400,000 to 500,000 distinct CDR3 sequences; roughly 11% of them appeared once. The ten most abundant clones make up 4.5% to 6% of the sample. Sample: PBMCs from the stem cell graft donor, taken from the stem cell graft. These receptors were collected from a human donor who donated a stem cell graft to a child with acute myeloid leukemia.

There are a few counts of this clonotype. The chain links TRBV6-6 to TRBJ2-7; a possible D gene is TRBD1 (6 bases). This CDR3 is built from 12 residues. Germline values: CDR1 MNHNY, CDR2 SVGAGI (reference sequence). V gave up 7 bases and J gave up 6 bases, with 13 bases separating them. The CDR3 loop reads CASTWGQGEQYF. CDR3 sequence (DNA): TGTGCCAGCACCTGGGGACAAGGCGAGCAGTACTTC.

This clonotype was seen at least ten times. The rearrangement uses TRBV29-1 and TRBJ1-5; D is perhaps TRBD1 (5 bases). Germline CDR1 reads SQVTM; CDR2 reads ANQGSEA. Trimming stripped 4 bases from V and 1 base from J, with 8 bases between. This CDR3 region has 13 residues. The CDR3 loop is CSVGRASNQPQHF. The DNA of the CDR3 is TGCAGCGTTGGCAGGGCAAGCAATCAGCCCCAGCATTTT.

This chain links TRBV12-3 or TRBV12-4 with TRBJ2-3, with D possibly matching TRBD2 (7 bases). The CDR3 loop spans 18 amino acids. V dropped 3 bases and J dropped 9 bases, with 28 bases sitting between them. The CDR3 loop reads CASSFRGASPPQHLTQYF. In DNA form, the CDR3 reads TGTGCCAGCAGTTTTCGGGGGGCCTCTCCCCCGCAGCACTTGACGCAGTATTTT.

This clonotype was picked up many times. The chain combines TRBV30 with TRBJ1-4; D unclear. This CDR3 comprises 13 residues. CDR1 and CDR2 from the germline V gene are GTSNPN and SVGIG (reference sequence). V dropped 2 bases and J dropped 7 bases, with 11 bases sitting between them. The CDR3 nucleotides are TGTGCCTGGAGTTGGTCAAAGGGTGAAAAACTGTTTTTT. Its protein product is CAWSWSKGEKLFF.

This clonotype has ten or more counts. The chain combines TRBV9 with TRBJ2-2, with D unresolved. Germline V gene lookup returns CDR1 SGDLS and CDR2 YYNGEE. V was cut by 2 bases and J by 6 bases, with 11 bases left in between. This CDR3 contains 14 residues. This CDR3 reads CASSVLNVAGELFF. CDR3 bases: TGTGCCAGCAGCGTCCTGAATGTTGCCGGGGAGCTGTTTTTT.

This clonotype was seen a handful of times. This sequence joins TRBV6-1 and TRBJ1-6; D is possibly TRBD1 (6 bases). CDR1 is MNHNS and CDR2 is SASEGT in the germline V gene. The V and J ends lost 7 bases and 9 bases respectively, with 19 bases between them. The CDR3 runs 15 residues. The CDR3: CASTRTDGWASPLHF. CDR3 bases: TGTGCCAGCACCCGGACAGACGGCTGGGCTTCACCCCTCCACTTT.

The V call is TRBV10-3, the J call TRBJ2-7; TRBD1 agrees at 8 bases. This CDR3 region has 16 residues. The J segment lost 6 bases and the V segment lost 4 bases, leaving 14 bases of the junction unmatched. Germline CDR1 and CDR2: ENHRY and SYGVKD. In nucleotides, the CDR3 is TGTGCCATCAGTGGGCGGTTCTCAGGACAGGGAACCGAGCAGTACGTC. It yields the protein CAISGRFSGQGTEQYV.

J is TRBJ1-1 and V is TRBV15; D is undetermined. Germline V gene data show CDR1 as LNHNV and CDR2 as YYDKDF (reference sequence). Trimming took 5 bases from V and 2 from J, leaving 6 bases between them. The CDR3 has 12 amino acids. This CDR3 is CATSSVNTEAFF. The CDR3 DNA reads TGTGCCACCAGCTCGGTAAACACTGAAGCTTTCTTT.

This clonotype came up many times. This chain uses TRBV12-5 with TRBJ1-1; D not resolved. Trimming took off 0 bases at V and 1 base at J, with 3 bases between the two ends. CDR1 is LGHNT and CDR2 is FRNRAP in the germline V gene. This CDR3 contains 13 residues. CDR3 sequence: CASGLVENTEAFF. The CDR3 region has the DNA TGTGCTAGTGGTTTGGTAGAGAACACTGAAGCTTTCTTT.

Details on this clonotype: An end of the junction does not agree with germline; a read error may underlie this. DNA for the CDR3: TGTGCCTGCAGCCAAGAAGTAGCGACAAGCTCCTACAATGAGCAGTTCTTC. Translated: CACSQEVATSSYNEQFF. The chain couples TRBV3-1 to TRBJ2-1; possibly TRBD2 for D (5 bases). The CDR3 totals 17 residues. CDR1 LGHDT and CDR2 YNNKEL come from the germline V gene (reference sequence).

The J gene is TRBJ2-7, the V gene TRBV3-1, with 10 bases that match TRBD1. The trim removed 5 bases at V and 6 bases at J, leaving 4 bases unmatched. Germline CDR1 reads LGHDT; CDR2 reads YNNKEL (reference sequence). The CDR3 runs 13 residues. The CDR3 DNA reads TGTGCCAGCAGCACCTGGACAGGGGGCGAGCAGTACTTC. It translates to CASSTWTGGEQYF.

The rearrangement links TRBV7-8 to TRBJ1-4, with TRBD1 as a possible D gene (6 bases). V was shortened by 5 bases and J by 15 bases, with 16 bases between the two germline ends. The CDR3 spans 12 residues. Germline V CDR1 and CDR2: SGHVS, FQNEAQ. This chain's CDR3 is CASSPGAGPMFF. CDR3 bases: TGTGCCAGCAGCCCAGGGGCAGGCCCAATGTTTTTT.

The chain uses TRBV5-8 and TRBJ2-2, with D tentatively TRBD1 (5 bases). Germline values: CDR1 SGHTS, CDR2 YDEGEE. V lost 1 base to trimming and J lost 4 bases, with 11 bases between them. The CDR3 spans 15 residues. The CDR3 region is CASSLIRGATGELFF. In nucleotides, the CDR3 is TGTGCCAGCAGCTTGATCCGTGGGGCCACCGGGGAGCTGTTTTTT.

The V and J genes are TRBV20-1 and TRBJ2-5, with TRBD2 matching 8 bases. The length of the CDR3 is 16 residues. The V gene end was trimmed by 0 bases and the J gene end by 9 bases; junction bases not matched to a gene: 15. Germline V gene data show CDR1 as DFQATT and CDR2 as SNEGSKA (reference sequence). The CDR3 nucleotides are TGCAGTGCTAGAGATTCAACGGGAGGGCCTAGAACAGCCCAGTACTTC. It yields the protein CSARDSTGGPRTAQYF.

The V call is TRBV5-1, the J call TRBJ2-1, with TRBD1 matching over 7 bases. The V gene end was trimmed by 0 bases and the J gene end by 0 bases; junction bases not matched to a gene: 3. Germline V CDR1 and CDR2: SGHRS, YFSETQ. The CDR3 sequence is 16 residues long. The CDR3: CASSLAGDSSYNEQFF. The DNA for the CDR3 is TGCGCCAGCAGCTTGGCCGGGGACAGCTCCTACAATGAGCAGTTCTTC.

This clonotype was counted only a few times. The chain combines TRBV4-2 with TRBJ2-3; weak D call: TRBD2 (7 bases). The CDR3 loop spans 17 amino acids. Between the trimmed V and J ends, which lost 1 base and 4 bases, there was a span of 18 bases. CDR1 and CDR2 (germline): LGHNA, YNFKEQ. CDR3 in amino acids: CASSQGWGGASSDTQYF. CDR3 nucleotide sequence: TGTGCCAGCAGCCAAGGTTGGGGGGGGGCTTCATCAGATACGCAGTATTTT.

This clonotype was picked up many times. The genes are TRBV18 and TRBJ2-3, with 10 bases that match TRBD2. Germline loops: CDR1 KGHSH, CDR2 LQKENI. The trim removed 3 bases at V and 2 bases at J, leaving 5 bases unmatched. The CDR3 contains 16 residues. CDR3 bases: TGTGCCAGCTCACCCCTGACTAGCGGGTTCACAGATACGCAGTATTTT. It specifies CASSPLTSGFTDTQYF.

The CDR3 here is CASSPEWVGGYTF. CDR3 DNA: TGTGCCAGCAGCCCGGAGTGGGTCGGTGGCTACACCTTC. The V gene is TRBV5-5, the J gene TRBJ1-2; D is unresolved. Trimming took off 4 bases at V and 7 bases at J, with 14 bases between the two ends. Germline V CDR1 and CDR2: SGHKS, YYEKEE (reference sequence). This CDR3 region has 13 residues.

The chain has TRBV6-5 and TRBJ2-3; tentatively, D is TRBD1 (5 bases). Trimming left V 0 bases short and J 6 bases short, with 13 bases between. This CDR3 is 15 amino acids long. CDR1 is MNHEY and CDR2 is SVGAGI in the germline V gene. The DNA for the CDR3 is TGTGCCAGCAGTTACTCGATACAGGTTCGGGATACGCAGTATTTT. This encodes CASSYSIQVRDTQYF.

The chain combines TRBV29-1 with TRBJ2-7; 7 positions match TRBD2. This CDR3 is 15 amino acids long. The germline V gene encodes CDR1 SQVTM and CDR2 ANQGSEA. After removal of 6 bases from V and 6 bases from J, the junction contained 17 bases not matched to a gene. The CDR3 nucleotides are TGCAGCGTCCAAGGAATTGGGGGAGGGCCTTCCGAGCAGTACTTC. The encoded protein is CSVQGIGGGPSEQYF.

This clonotype was detected only a few times. This chain links TRBV3-1 with TRBJ1-3; D is unresolved. V lost 0 bases and J 0 bases, leaving 6 bases between the germline ends. Germline V lookup: CDR1 LGHDT, CDR2 YNNKEL (reference sequence). The CDR3 spans 15 residues. In DNA form, the CDR3 reads TGTGCCAGCAGCCAAGAAGAGGTCTCTGGAAACACCATATATTTT. Translation: CASSQEEVSGNTIYF.

V and J are TRBV12-3 or TRBV12-4 and TRBJ1-5, with D possibly being TRBD1 (6 bases). The CDR3 has 16 amino acids. V dropped 5 bases and J dropped 2 bases, with 16 bases sitting between them. In DNA, the CDR3 is TGTGCCAGCAGTGGAATACAGGGAGTCGGCAATCAGCCCCAGCATTTT. This sequence encodes CASSGIQGVGNQPQHF.

A few counts support this clonotype. The J gene is TRBJ2-2, the V gene TRBV11-3; D not certain. Deletions cut 3 bases from V and 0 bases from J, with 11 bases between. Germline-derived CDR1 and CDR2 are SGHNT and YENEEA. The length of the CDR3 is 16 residues. The CDR3 loop is CASSLVGGSNTGELFF. The CDR3 DNA is TGTGCCAGCAGCTTGGTGGGCGGATCGAACACCGGGGAGCTGTTTTTT.

This clonotype was recorded at least ten times. V gene TRBV3-1 combines with J gene TRBJ1-2, with 7 bases fitting TRBD1. The CDR3 runs 13 residues. V lost 5 bases to trimming and J lost 4 bases; unmatched junction nucleotides: 4. Germline-derived CDR1 and CDR2 are LGHDT and YNNKEL (reference sequence). This CDR3 reads CASSEGQRYGYTF. The CDR3 nucleotides are TGTGCCAGCAGCGAGGGACAGCGCTATGGCTACACCTTC.

This clonotype has a handful of counts. The chain recombines TRBV12-3 or TRBV12-4 with TRBJ2-1; D is undetermined. The CDR3 has 16 amino acids. V lost 4 bases and J 3 bases, leaving 16 bases between the germline ends. As DNA, the CDR3 is TGTGCCAGCAGTTCCTCAGGTGCACGGAACTACAATGAGCAGTTCTTC. This codes for CASSSSGARNYNEQFF.

This clonotype has just a few counts. The V call is TRBV6-5, the J call TRBJ2-2; 8 bases are shared with TRBD2. The CDR3 is 16 amino acids. The trim removed 0 bases at V and 3 bases at J, leaving 3 bases unmatched. Germline V gene lookup returns CDR1 MNHEY and CDR2 SVGAGI. The CDR3 is CASSYSPGGDTGELFF. CDR3 nucleotide sequence: TGTGCCAGCAGTTACTCTCCGGGGGGGGACACCGGGGAGCTGTTTTTT.

CDR3 region: CSVVGRGTDTQYF. The CDR3 DNA sequence: TGCAGCGTTGTCGGAAGGGGCACAGATACGCAGTATTTT. The chain joins TRBV29-1 to TRBJ2-3, with D unresolved. Germline-derived CDR1 and CDR2 are SQVTM and ANQGSEA. This CDR3 is 13 amino acids long. V lost 4 bases and J 1 base, leaving 9 bases between the germline ends.

A few counts support this clonotype. The rearrangement uses TRBV4-3 and TRBJ2-3; weak D call: TRBD2 (6 bases). Looked up from germline, CDR1 is LGHNA and CDR2 is YSLEER. V lost 6 bases to trimming and J lost 9 bases, with 25 bases between them. The CDR3 consists of 16 residues. CDR3 coding DNA: TGCGCCAGCAGTCAGAGGGGAGGAGCTTCCCCCGAGACGCAGTATTTT. Translation gives CASSQRGGASPETQYF.